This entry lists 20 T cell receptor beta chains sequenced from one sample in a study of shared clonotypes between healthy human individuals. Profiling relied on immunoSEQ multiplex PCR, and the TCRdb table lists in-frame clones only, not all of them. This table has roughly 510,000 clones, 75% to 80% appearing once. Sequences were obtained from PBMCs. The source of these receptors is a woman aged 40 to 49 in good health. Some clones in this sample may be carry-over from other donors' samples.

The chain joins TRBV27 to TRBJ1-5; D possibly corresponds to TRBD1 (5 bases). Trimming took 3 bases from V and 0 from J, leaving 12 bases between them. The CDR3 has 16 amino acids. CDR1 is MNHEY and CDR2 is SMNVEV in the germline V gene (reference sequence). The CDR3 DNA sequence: TGTGCCAGCAGTTTTGCTAAACAGGATAGCAATCAGCCCCAGCATTTT. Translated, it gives CASSFAKQDSNQPQHF.

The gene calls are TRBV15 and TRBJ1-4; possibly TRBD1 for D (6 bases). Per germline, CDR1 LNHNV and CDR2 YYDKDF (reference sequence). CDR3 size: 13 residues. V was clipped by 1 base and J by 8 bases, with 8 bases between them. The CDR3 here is CATSRGGTEKLFF. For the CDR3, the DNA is TGTGCCACCAGCAGAGGAGGGACAGAAAAACTGTTTTTT.

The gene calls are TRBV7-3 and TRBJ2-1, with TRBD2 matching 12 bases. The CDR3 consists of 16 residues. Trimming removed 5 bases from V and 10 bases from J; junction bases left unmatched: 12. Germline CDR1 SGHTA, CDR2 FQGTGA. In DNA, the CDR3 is TGTGCCAGCAGCGATGGGACTAGCGGGCGGGTGGAGGAGCAGTTCTTC. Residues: CASSDGTSGRVEEQFF. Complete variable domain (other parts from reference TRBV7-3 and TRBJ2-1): GAGVSQTPSNKVTEKGKYVELRCDPISGHTALYWYRQSLGQGPEFLIYFQGTGAADDSGLPNDRFFAVRPEGSVSTLKIQRTERGDSAVYLCASSDGTSGRVEEQFFGPGTRLTVL.

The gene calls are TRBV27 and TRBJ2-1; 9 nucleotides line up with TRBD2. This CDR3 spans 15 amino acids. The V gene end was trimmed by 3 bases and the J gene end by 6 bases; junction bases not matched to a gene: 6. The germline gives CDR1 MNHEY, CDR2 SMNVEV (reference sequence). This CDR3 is CASSFASGIFNEQFF. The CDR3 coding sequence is TGTGCCAGCAGTTTCGCTAGCGGGATCTTCAATGAGCAGTTCTTC.

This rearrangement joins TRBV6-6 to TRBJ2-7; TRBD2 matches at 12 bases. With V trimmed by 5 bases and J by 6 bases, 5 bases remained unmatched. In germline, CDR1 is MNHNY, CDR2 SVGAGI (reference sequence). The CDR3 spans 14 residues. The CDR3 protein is CASSPTSGSTEQYF. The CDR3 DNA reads TGTGCCAGCAGTCCGACTAGCGGGAGTACCGAGCAGTACTTC.

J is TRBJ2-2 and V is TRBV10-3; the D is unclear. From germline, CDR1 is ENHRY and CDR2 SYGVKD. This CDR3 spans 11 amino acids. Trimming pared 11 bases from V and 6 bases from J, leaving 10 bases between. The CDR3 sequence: CAATTAGELFF. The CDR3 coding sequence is TGTGCCGCTACTACCGCCGGGGAGCTGTTTTTT.

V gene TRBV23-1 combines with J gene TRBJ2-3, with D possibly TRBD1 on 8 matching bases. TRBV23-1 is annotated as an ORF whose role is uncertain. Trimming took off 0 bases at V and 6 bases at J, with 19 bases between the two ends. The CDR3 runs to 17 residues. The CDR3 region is CASSQSPRTGRGDTQYF. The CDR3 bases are TGCGCCAGCAGTCAATCGCCCCGGACAGGGCGGGGGGATACGCAGTATTTT.

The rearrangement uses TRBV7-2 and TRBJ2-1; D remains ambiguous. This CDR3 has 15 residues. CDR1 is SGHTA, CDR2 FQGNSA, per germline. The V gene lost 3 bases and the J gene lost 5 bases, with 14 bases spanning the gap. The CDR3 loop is CASSFSSYVHNEQFF. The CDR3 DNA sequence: TGTGCCAGCAGCTTTTCCTCATACGTGCACAATGAGCAGTTCTTC. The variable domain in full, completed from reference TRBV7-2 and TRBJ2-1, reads GAGVSQSPSNKVTEKGKDVELRCDPISGHTALYWYRQSLGQGLEFLIYFQGNSAPDKSGLPSDRFSAERTGGSVSTLTIQRTQQEDSAVYLCASSFSSYVHNEQFFGPGTRLTVL.

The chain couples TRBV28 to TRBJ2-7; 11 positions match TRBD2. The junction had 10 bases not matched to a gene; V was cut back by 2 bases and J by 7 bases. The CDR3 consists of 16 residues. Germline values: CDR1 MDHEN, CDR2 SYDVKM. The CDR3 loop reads CASSLELLAGEGEQYF. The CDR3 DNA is TGTGCCAGCAGTTTAGAGTTACTAGCGGGAGAAGGGGAGCAGTACTTC. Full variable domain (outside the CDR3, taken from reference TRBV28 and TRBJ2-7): DVKVTQSSRYLVKRTGEKVFLECVQDMDHENMFWYRQDPGLGLRLIYFSYDVKMKEKGDIPEGYSVSREKKERFSLILESASTNQTSMYLCASSLELLAGEGEQYFGPGTRLTVT.

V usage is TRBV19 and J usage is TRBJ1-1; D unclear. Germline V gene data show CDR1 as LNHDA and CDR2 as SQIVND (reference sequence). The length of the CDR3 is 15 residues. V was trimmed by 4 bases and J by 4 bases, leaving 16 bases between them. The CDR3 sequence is CASSTPSWASTEAFF. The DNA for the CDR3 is TGTGCCAGTAGTACCCCCTCCTGGGCGAGCACTGAAGCTTTCTTT. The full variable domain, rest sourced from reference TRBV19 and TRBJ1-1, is DGGITQSPKYLFRKEGQNVTLSCEQNLNHDAMYWYRQDPGQGLRLIYYSQIVNDFQKGDIAEGYSVSREKKESFPLTVTSAQKNPTAFYLCASSTPSWASTEAFFGQGTRLTVV.

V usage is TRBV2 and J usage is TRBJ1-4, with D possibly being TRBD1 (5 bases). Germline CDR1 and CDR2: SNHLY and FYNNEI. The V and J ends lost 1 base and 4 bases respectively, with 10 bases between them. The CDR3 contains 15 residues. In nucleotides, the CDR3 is TGTGCCAGCAGTGAAGTGAGGGGCTTTAATGAAAAACTGTTTTTT. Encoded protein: CASSEVRGFNEKLFF.

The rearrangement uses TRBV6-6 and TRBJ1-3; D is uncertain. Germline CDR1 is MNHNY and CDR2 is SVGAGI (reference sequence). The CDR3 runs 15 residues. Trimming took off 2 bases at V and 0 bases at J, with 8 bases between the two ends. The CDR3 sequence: CASSYAPFSGNTIYF. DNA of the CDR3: TGTGCCAGCAGTTACGCGCCCTTCTCTGGAAACACCATATATTTT.

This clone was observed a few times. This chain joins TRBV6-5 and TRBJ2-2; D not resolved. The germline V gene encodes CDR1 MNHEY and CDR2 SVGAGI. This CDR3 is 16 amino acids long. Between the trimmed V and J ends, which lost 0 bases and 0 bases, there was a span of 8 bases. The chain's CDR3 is CASSYSRGSNTGELFF. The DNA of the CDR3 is TGTGCCAGCAGTTACTCCCGCGGATCGAACACCGGGGAGCTGTTTTTT.

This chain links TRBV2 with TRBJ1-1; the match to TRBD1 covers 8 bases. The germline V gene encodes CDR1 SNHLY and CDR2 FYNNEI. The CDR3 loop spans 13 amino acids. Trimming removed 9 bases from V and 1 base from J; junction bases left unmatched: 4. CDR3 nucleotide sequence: TGTGCCAGTACGGGACAGGCGAACACTGAAGCTTTCTTT. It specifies CASTGQANTEAFF.

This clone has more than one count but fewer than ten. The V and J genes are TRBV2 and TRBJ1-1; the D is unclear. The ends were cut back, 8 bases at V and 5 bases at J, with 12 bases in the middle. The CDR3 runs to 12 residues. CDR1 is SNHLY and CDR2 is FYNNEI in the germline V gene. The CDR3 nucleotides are TGTGCCAGCTCCTTGGGCGTGACTGAAGCTTTCTTT. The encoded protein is CASSLGVTEAFF.

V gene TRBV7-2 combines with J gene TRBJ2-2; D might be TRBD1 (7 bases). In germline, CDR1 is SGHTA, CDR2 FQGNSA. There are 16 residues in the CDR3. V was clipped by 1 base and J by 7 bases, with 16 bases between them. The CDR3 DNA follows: TGTGCCAGCAGCTTAGGGGGCTACAGGGGACTCGGGGAGCTGTTTTTT. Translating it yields CASSLGGYRGLGELFF.

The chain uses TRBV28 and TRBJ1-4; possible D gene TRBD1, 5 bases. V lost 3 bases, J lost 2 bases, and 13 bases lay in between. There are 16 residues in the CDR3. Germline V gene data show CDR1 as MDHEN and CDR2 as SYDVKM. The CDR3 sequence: CASSFGGRVTNEKLFF. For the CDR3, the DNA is TGTGCCAGCAGTTTCGGGGGAAGGGTGACTAATGAAAAACTGTTTTTT. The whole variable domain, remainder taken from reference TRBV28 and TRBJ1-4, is DVKVTQSSRYLVKRTGEKVFLECVQDMDHENMFWYRQDPGLGLRLIYFSYDVKMKEKGDIPEGYSVSREKKERFSLILESASTNQTSMYLCASSFGGRVTNEKLFFGSGTQLSVL.

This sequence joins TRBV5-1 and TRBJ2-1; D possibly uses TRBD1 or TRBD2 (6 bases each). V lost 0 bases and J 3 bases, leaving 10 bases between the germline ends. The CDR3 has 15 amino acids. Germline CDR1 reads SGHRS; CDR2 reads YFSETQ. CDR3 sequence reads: CASSLGGGGYNEQFF. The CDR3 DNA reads TGCGCCAGCAGCTTGGGAGGGGGAGGCTACAATGAGCAGTTCTTC.

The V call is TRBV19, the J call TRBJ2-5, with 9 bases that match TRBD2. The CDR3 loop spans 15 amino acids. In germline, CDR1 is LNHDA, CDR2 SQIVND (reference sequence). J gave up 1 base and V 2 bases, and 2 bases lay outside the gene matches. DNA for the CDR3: TGTGCCAGTAGTATAACTAGCGGGTTCCAAGAGACCCAGTACTTC. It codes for CASSITSGFQETQYF.

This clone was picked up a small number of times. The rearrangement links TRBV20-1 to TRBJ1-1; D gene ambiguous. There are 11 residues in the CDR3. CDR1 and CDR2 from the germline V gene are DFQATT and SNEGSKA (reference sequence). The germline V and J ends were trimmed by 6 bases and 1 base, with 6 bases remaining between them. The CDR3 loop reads CSAQRNTEAFF. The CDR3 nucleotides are TGCAGTGCCCAGAGGAACACTGAAGCTTTCTTT.